These T cell receptor beta chains were read from a single sample in a study of long-term antiretroviral therapy in people with HIV. The repertoire was sequenced with immunoSEQ multiplex PCR; TCRdb's copy has only in-frame clones and lacks some. Seen here are about 27,000 clones, 85% observed once, and the top ten hold 8% to 9.5%. Material: unsorted PBMCs, obtained 2.3 years after starting antiretroviral therapy. The receptors shown here come from a man aged 40-55 years with HIV. The conserved cysteine and the conserved F or W are not part of the CDR3 here. D genes are given only for firm matches.

V	J	length	D	CDR3
TRBV27	TRBJ2-2	15	TRBD1	ASSPTGQGKRTGELF
TRBV5-1	TRBJ2-1	15	TRBD1	ASSLGYRDRGDNEQF
TRBV15	TRBJ2-7	14	TRBD2	ATSSGATSGSYEQY
TRBV7-9	TRBJ2-7	10	TRBD1	ASSHGTGQQY
TRBV18	TRBJ2-7	13	TRBD1	ASSATRDSSYEQY
TRBV9	TRBJ2-1	12	.	ASSVDPQSNEQF
TRBV9	TRBJ2-7	14	.	ASSPTRGAPLYEQY
TRBV11-2	TRBJ2-1	15	TRBD2	ASSPKSAGGPYNEQF
TRBV2	TRBJ1-5	14	.	ASSEGRANINQPQH
TRBV7-8	TRBJ1-5	11	.	ASSLQGNQPQH
TRBV5-1	TRBJ1-6	14	.	ASSLMPGSYNSPLH
TRBV6-5	TRBJ1-2	11	.	ASSYGTNYGYT
TRBV5-5	TRBJ1-1	11	.	ASSLTGNTEAF
TRBV19	TRBJ2-1	9	.	ASSMGAEQF
TRBV21-1	TRBJ2-7	14	.	ASSKGRGVTSYEQY
TRBV29-1	TRBJ2-3	10	.	SVPQGGDTQY
TRBV27	TRBJ1-2	14	.	ASSLEPFSPLYGYT
TRBV9	TRBJ2-1	18	TRBD2	ASSANLPGTSGSSYNEQF
TRBV19	TRBJ2-4	12	TRBD1	ASRTGSVQNIQY
TRBV5-1	TRBJ2-5	9	.	ASRGQETQY
TRBV30	TRBJ2-7	11	.	AWSERQLYEQY
TRBV15	TRBJ1-5	14	TRBD1	ATSRGGGGGRQPQH
TRBV19	TRBJ2-2	12	TRBD1	ASSRDRGTGELF
TRBV7-9	TRBJ2-7	12	.	ASSVRDTDYEQY
TRBV5-8	TRBJ1-1	11	.	ASSYAVRTEAF
TRBV15	TRBJ1-6	14	.	ATSRDRQADNSPLH
TRBV7-6	TRBJ1-1	15	TRBD1	ASSLEVQGAGSTEAF
TRBV29-1	TRBJ2-2	13	TRBD2	SVGQASGGAGELF
TRBV9	TRBJ2-7	10	.	ASSSGFSEQY
TRBV7-3	TRBJ2-3	10	.	ASGDGSDTQY
TRBV29-1	TRBJ1-2	12	.	SVEHGGGFGGYT
TRBV6-5	TRBJ1-1	11	TRBD1	ASSQGARFGAF
TRBV11-3	TRBJ2-1	17	TRBD2	ASSFGLAGVTYPYNEQF
TRBV7-6	TRBJ2-6	19	TRBD1	ASSFPTNPDRGLSGANVLT
TRBV5-5	TRBJ1-5	13	.	ASSRYYGSNQPQH
TRBV7-6	TRBJ2-7	13	TRBD2	ASSPERDLRYEQY
TRBV27	TRBJ2-3	16	.	ASSLYLAGTPSTDTQY